This paragraph covers one T cell receptor (beta chain) sequence. At one boundary the junction diverges from the germline segment, which might be a read error. CDR3 length: 16 residues. Germline V gene sequence: CDR1 ENHRY, CDR2 SYGVKD. Absence of ophthalmopathy progression within 18 months defined stable Graves' hyperthyroidism. Clinicians diagnosed patients from clinical symptoms, serum thyroxine and TRAb, thyroid ultrasound and orbital computed tomography. What was amplified from RNA transcripts were TCR beta CDR3 regions. TCR CDR3 underwent first-round RT-PCR with the HTBI primer set. Via MiXCR, TCRdb re-called the multiplex PCR reads, giving one row per CDR3 protein. The table lists 700,000 to 850,000 distinct CDR3 sequences, around 40% of them singletons. This entry belongs to a study of T cells in Graves' hyperthyroidism and ophthalmopathy.

Material for sequencing was blood. The receptor was derived from a woman in her forties with Graves' hyperthyroidism. The chain uses TRBV10-3 and TRBJ2-7; the match to TRBD2 covers 7 bases. CDR3 nucleotides: TGTGCCAGCAGTCGCCGGGGGGTTGCTCTCTCGCTGGAGCAGTACTTC. It codes for CASSRRGVALSLEQYF.